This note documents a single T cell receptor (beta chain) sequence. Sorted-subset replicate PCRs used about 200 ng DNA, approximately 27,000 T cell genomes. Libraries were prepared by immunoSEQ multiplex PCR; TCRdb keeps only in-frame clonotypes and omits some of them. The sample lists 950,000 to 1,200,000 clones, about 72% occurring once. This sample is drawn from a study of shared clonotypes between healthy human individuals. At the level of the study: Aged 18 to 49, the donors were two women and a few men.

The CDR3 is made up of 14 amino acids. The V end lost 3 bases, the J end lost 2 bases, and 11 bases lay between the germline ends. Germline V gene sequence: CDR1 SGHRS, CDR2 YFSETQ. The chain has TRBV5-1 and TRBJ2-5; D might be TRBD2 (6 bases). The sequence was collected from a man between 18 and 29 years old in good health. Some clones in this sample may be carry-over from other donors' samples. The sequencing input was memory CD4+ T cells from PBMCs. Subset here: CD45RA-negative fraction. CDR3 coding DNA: TGCGCCAGCAGCTCCTACGGGACTCAAGAGACCCAGTACTTC. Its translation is CASSSYGTQETQYF.